This T cell receptor beta chain was identified in a study of cytomegalovirus exposure and HLA in healthy donors. It was with 60 Vbeta and 13 Jbeta primers that the PCR ran. This table comes from immunoSEQ multiplex PCR, and its TCRdb copy is limited to in-frame clones, with some not included. The profile shows approximately 110,000 clones, less than 80% of them singletons. A note on this clone: No antigen is known for it.

Study observations and caveats: In a later analysis, several top co-occurrence clusters appeared linked to parvovirus B19, influenza, CMV and Epstein-Barr virus. Follow-up analysis later connected one missense variant in DCLRE1C with trimming of TCR beta V- and J-genes. Most subjects' HLA-A and HLA-B alleles were reportedly predicted from TCR beta sequences.

J gave up 9 bases and V 2 bases, and 7 bases lay outside the gene matches. This CDR3 is built from 15 residues. Looked up from germline, CDR1 is SGHRS and CDR2 is YFSETQ. The J gene is TRBJ1-5, the V gene TRBV5-1; TRBD1 matches 11 bases. Sequencing was performed on PBMCs. The TCR originated in a man aged 45-65 years in good health and CMV-seronegative. CDR3 sequence reads: CASSFEGQGEAPQHF. The CDR3 DNA is TGCGCCAGCAGCTTTGAGGGACAGGGGGAGGCGCCCCAGCATTTT. Variable domain in full (rest from reference TRBV5-1 and TRBJ1-5): KAGVTQTPRYLIKTRGQQVTLSCSPISGHRSVSWYQQTPGQGLQFLFEYFSETQRNKGNFPGRFSGRQFSNSRSEMNVSTLELGDSALYLCASSFEGQGEAPQHFGDGTRLSIL.